The clone carrying this TCR beta chain is deemed medium-sized. The antigen remains undetermined. Other DNA sequences in this sample translate to the same CDR3. From germline, CDR1 is SGHRS and CDR2 YFSETQ. The CDR3 has 15 amino acids. V lost 0 bases and J lost 6, with 10 bases in between. These data originate in a study of OX40 agonist ivuxolimab in advanced cancers. On the study more broadly: The patients received agonistic anti-OX40 (CD134) antibody ivuxolimab. Every patient in dose escalation had hepatocellular carcinoma, melanoma, renal cell or head and neck cancer. Earlier anti-PD-1, anti-PD-L1 or anti-CTLA-4 therapy was permitted; roughly 40% had received some.

Clones were sequenced by immunoSEQ multiplex PCR, and TCRdb holds only the in-frame ones, with some missing. The repertoire holds about 40,000 clones, with 70% to 85% as singletons. Study conclusions and caveats: CD8+ T cells showed, on average, more clonal expansion than CD4+ cells.

The receptor was derived from an adult with an advanced solid tumor such as melanoma, head and neck, liver or kidney cancer. V is TRBV5-1 and J is TRBJ1-6; D is uncertain. The sequences come from CD4+ or CD8+ T cells sorted from blood, collected in a trial of the OX40 agonist ivuxolimab. CDR3 amino acids: CASSLDWAANSPLHF. CDR3 sequence (DNA): TGCGCCAGCAGCTTGGATTGGGCAGCTAATTCACCCCTCCACTTT.